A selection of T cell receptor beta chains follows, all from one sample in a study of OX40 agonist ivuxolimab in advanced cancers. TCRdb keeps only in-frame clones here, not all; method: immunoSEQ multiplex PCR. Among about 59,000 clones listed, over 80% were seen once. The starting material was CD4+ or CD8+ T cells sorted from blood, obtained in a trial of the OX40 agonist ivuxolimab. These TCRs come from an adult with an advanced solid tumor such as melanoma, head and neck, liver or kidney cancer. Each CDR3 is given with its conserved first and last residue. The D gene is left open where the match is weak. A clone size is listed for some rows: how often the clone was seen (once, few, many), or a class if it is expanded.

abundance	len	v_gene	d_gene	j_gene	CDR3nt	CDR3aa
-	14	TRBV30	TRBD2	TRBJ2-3	TGTGCCTGGAGTCTGAGCGGAGGGAGGGGTACGCAGTATTTT	CAWSLSGGRGTQYF
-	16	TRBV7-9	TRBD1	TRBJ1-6	TGTGCCAGCAGCCGGACAGGACTCAAGGGGTATTCACCCCTCCACTTT	CASSRTGLKGYSPLHF
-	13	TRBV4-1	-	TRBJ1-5	TGCGCCAGCAGCCACCCAGGGCTTCAGCCCCAGCATTTT	CASSHPGLQPQHF
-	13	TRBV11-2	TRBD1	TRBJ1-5	TGTGCCAGCAGCCGGGACAGGGGTCAGCCCCAGCATTTT	CASSRDRGQPQHF
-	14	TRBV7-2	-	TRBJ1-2	TGTGCCAGCAGCTTAGAGGGCAGCTTCGGAGGCTACACCTTC	CASSLEGSFGGYTF
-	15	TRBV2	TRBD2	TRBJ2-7	TGTGCCAGCAGTGTTAGCGGGAGGGCCGGGTACGAGCAGTACTTC	CASSVSGRAGYEQYF
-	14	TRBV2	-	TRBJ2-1	TGTGCCAGCACCGTGGAGGCTGGCTTCCATGAGCAGTTCTTC	CASTVEAGFHEQFF
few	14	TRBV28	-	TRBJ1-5	TGTGCCAGCAGGTCCCAGGGGTCGGGTCAGCCCCAGCATTTT	CASRSQGSGQPQHF
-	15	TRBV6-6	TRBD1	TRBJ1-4	TGTGCCAGCAGTTACCCGGGACAGGGTCGAGAAAAACTGTTTTTT	CASSYPGQGREKLFF
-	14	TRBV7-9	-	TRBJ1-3	TGTGCCAGCAGCTTATTTAGTTCTGGAAACACCATATATTTT	CASSLFSSGNTIYF
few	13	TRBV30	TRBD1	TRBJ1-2	TGTGCCTGGAGGACAGGGGGCAGTTATGGCTACACCTTC	CAWRTGGSYGYTF
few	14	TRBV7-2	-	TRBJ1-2	TGTGCCAGCACCATGACACCAGCTAACTATGGCTACACCTTC	CASTMTPANYGYTF
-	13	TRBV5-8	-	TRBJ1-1	TGTGCCAGCAGCTCCGACACCCCAATGGGAGCTTTCTTT	CASSSDTPMGAFF
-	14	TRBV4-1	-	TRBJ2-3	TGCGCCAGCAGCCAAGATGACCGACGGGATACGCAGTATTTT	CASSQDDRRDTQYF
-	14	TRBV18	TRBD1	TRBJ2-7	TGTGCCAGCTCCCCCGGGACAGCAGCCTACGAGCAGTACTTC	CASSPGTAAYEQYF
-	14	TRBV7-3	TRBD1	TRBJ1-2	TGTGCCAGCAGCTTAGATCCAGGGGGCTATGGCTACACCTTC	CASSLDPGGYGYTF
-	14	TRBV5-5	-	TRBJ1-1	TGTGCCAGCAGCTTGGCGGCAGGGGCCCTTAAAGCTTTCTTT	CASSLAAGALKAFF
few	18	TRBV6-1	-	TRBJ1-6	TGTGCCAGCAGTGGTAGCGGGTTTCTATGGGGGGGTAATTCACCCCTCCACTTT	CASSGSGFLWGGNSPLHF
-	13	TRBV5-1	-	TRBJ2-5	TGCGCCAGCAGCTCGCCTCCCACGGAGACCCAGTACTTC	CASSSPPTETQYF
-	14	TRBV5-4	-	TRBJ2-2	TGTGCCAGCAGCTTGTCCTTAAACACCGGGGAGCTGTTTTTT	CASSLSLNTGELFF
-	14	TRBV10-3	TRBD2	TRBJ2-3	TGTGCCGTAGGAGCGGGAGGGCATACAGATACGCAGTATTTT	CAVGAGGHTDTQYF
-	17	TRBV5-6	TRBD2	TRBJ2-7	TGTGCCAGCAGCCGAGGACTAGCGGGAGTCGGGGCCTACGAGCAGTACTTC	CASSRGLAGVGAYEQYF
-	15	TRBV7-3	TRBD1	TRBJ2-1	TGTGCCAGCAGCTCGACAGGGGGCAGGGACAATGAGCAGTTCTTC	CASSSTGGRDNEQFF
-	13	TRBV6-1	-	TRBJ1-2	TGTGCCAGCAGCGAGACAGCGCGTGGGGAACAGACCTTC	CASSETARGEQTF
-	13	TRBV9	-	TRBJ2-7	TGTGCCAGCAGCGTAGTGGGCCAAGGGGAGCAGTACTTC	CASSVVGQGEQYF
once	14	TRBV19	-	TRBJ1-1	TGTGCCAGTAGTATCGGCAGGGTCGACACTGAAGCTTTCTTT	CASSIGRVDTEAFF
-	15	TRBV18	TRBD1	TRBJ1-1	TGTGCCAGCTCACCTCTGGGACAGGTCGACTCTGAAGCTTTCTTT	CASSPLGQVDSEAFF
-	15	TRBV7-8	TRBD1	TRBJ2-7	TGTGCCAGCAGCTTAGAGGGGGCGCCTTCCTACGAGCAGTACTTC	CASSLEGAPSYEQYF
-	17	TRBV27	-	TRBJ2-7	TGTGCCAGCAGTTTAGGCGCGCTAGGGTCCCCACTCTCGGGGCAGTACTTC	CASSLGALGSPLSGQYF
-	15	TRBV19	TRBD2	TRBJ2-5	TGTGCCAGTAGTATCTCTGGGATAGCGGGAGAGACCCAGTACTTC	CASSISGIAGETQYF